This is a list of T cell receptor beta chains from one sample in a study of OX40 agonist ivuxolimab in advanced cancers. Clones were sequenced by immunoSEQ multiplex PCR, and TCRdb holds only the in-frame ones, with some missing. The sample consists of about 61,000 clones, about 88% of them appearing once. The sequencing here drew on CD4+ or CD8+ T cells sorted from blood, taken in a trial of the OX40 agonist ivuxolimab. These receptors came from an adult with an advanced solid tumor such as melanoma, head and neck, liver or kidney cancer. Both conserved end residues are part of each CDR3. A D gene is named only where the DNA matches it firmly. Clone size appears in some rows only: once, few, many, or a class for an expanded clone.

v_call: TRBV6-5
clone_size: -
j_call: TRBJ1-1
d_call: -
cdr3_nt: TGTGCCAGCAGTTATCTGGGGTCCACTGAAGCTTTCTTT
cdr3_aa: CASSYLGSTEAFF

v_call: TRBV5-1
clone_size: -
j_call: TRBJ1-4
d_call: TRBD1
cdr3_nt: TGCGCCAGCCGGACAGGGCGGGGTAATGAAAAACTGTTTTTT
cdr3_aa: CASRTGRGNEKLFF

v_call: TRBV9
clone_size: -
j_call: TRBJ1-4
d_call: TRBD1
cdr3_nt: TGTGCCAGCAGCGCCACAGGGGTCCCAACTAATGAAAAACTGTTTTTT
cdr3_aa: CASSATGVPTNEKLFF

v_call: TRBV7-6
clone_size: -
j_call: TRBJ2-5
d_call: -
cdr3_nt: TGTGCCAGCAGCACAATCCCCGCCCAAGAGACCCAGTACTTC
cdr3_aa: CASSTIPAQETQYF

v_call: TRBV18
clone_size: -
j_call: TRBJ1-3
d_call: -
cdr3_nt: TGTGCCAGCTCACCGGTGGACTCTGGAAACACCATATATTTT
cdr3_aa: CASSPVDSGNTIYF

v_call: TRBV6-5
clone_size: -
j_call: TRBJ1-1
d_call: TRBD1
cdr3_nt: TGTGCCAGCAGTTGGGACAGGCCGGGTTACACTGAAGCTTTCTTT
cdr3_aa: CASSWDRPGYTEAFF

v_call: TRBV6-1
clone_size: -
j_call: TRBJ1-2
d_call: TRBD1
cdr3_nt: TGTGCCAGCAGTGAGCAGGGGGCGTGGGGCTACACCTTC
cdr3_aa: CASSEQGAWGYTF

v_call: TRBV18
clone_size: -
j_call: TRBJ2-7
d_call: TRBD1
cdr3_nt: TGTGCCAGCTCACCCCAGGACAGGGGGCCCTACGAGCAGTACTTC
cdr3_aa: CASSPQDRGPYEQYF

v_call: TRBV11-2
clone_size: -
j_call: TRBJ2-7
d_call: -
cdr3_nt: TGTGCCAGCAGCCCGACAGGCTCCTACGAGCAGTACTTC
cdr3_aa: CASSPTGSYEQYF

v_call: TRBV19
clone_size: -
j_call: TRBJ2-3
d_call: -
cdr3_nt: TGTGCCAGTAGTATAGGGCCTAGGGGTACAGATACGCAGTATTTT
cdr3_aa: CASSIGPRGTDTQYF

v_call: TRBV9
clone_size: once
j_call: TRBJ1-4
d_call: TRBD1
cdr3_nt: TGTGCCAGCAGCGCCTCGGGACAGGGGTTGGAAAAACTGTTTTTT
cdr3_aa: CASSASGQGLEKLFF

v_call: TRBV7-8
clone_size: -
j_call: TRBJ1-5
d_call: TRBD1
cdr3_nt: TGTGCCAGCAGCTTAGAGCCAGGGGGCCATTCGAATCAGCCCCAGCATTTT
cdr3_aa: CASSLEPGGHSNQPQHF

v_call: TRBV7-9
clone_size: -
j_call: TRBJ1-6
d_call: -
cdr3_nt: TGTGCCAGCAGCCCCCGTGGAGGGGTAAATTCACCCCTCCACTTT
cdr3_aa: CASSPRGGVNSPLHF

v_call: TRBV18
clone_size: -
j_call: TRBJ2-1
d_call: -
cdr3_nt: TGTGCCAGCTCTCCAGGGGGGTCCTACAATGAGCAGTTCTTC
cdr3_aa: CASSPGGSYNEQFF

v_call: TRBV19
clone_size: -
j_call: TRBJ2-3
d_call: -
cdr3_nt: TGTGCCAGTAGTATCCGGGATACAGATACGCAGTATTTT
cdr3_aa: CASSIRDTDTQYF

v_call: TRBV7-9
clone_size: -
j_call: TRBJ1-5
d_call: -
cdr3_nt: TGTGCCAGCAGTAATTTCTATAGCAATCAGCCCCAGCATTTT
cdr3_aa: CASSNFYSNQPQHF

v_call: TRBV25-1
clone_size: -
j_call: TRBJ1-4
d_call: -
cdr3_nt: TGTGCCAGCAGTTCTCAACCGGGCCTAACTAATGAAAAACTGTTTTTT
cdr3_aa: CASSSQPGLTNEKLFF

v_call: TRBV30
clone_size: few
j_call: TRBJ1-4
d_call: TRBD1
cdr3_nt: TGTGCCTGGAGTAGGACAGGCCGGGGGGATGAAAAACTGTTTTTT
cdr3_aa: CAWSRTGRGDEKLFF

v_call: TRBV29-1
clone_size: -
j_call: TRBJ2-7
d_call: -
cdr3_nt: TGCAGCGTTGATGGGGTCTCGGGCAGGAACGAGCAGTACTTC
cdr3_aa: CSVDGVSGRNEQYF

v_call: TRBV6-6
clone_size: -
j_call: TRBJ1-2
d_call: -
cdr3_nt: TGTGCCAGCAGCGAACCAACCTATGGCTACACCTTC
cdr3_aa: CASSEPTYGYTF

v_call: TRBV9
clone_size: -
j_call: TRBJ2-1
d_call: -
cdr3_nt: TGTGCCAGCAGCCCTCTGGCTAGCAGACACAATGAGCAGTTCTTC
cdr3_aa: CASSPLASRHNEQFF

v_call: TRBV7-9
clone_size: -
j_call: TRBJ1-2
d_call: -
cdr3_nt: TGTGCCAGCAGCTTCCGGGGCGGGTATGGCTACACCTTC
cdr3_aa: CASSFRGGYGYTF

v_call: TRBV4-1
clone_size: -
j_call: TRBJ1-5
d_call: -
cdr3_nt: TGCGCCAGCAGCCAAGACCATTTTCGAGGGGCAGGCAATCAGCCCCAGCATTTT
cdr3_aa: CASSQDHFRGAGNQPQHF

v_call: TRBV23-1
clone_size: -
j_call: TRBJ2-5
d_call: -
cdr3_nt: TGCGCCAGCAGTCCGCAAGAGACCCAGTACTTC
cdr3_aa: CASSPQETQYF

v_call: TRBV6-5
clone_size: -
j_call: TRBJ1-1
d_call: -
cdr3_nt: TGTGCCAGCAGCCCACGCCGGCTGAACACTGAAGCTTTCTTT
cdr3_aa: CASSPRRLNTEAFF

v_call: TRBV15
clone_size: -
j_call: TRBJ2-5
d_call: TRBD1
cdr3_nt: TGTGCCACCAGCAGGGCGACAGGGGGCATGGAGACCCAGTACTTC
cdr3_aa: CATSRATGGMETQYF

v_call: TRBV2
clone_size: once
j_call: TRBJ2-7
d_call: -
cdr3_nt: TGTGCCAGCAGAAGGGGGTCCTACGAGCAGTACTTC
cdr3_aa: CASRRGSYEQYF

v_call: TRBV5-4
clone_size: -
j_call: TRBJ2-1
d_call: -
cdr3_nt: TGTGCCAGCAGCTTGGCGGGAAACCGTAACAATGAGCAGTTCTTC
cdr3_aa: CASSLAGNRNNEQFF

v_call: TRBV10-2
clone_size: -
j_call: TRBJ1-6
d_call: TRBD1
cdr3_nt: TGCGCCAGCAGTCCCGCCGGGACAGGGTCCTCACCCCTCCACTTT
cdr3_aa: CASSPAGTGSSPLHF

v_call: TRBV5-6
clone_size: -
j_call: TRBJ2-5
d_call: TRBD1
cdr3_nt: TGTGCCAGCAGCGGGGCCGGGACAGCACAAGAGACCCAGTACTTC
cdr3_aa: CASSGAGTAQETQYF

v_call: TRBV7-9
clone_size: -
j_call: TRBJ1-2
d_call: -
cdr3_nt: TGTGCCAGCAGCTTACGGGGGACAAGACCAGCTCCTAACTATGGCTACACCTTC
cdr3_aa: CASSLRGTRPAPNYGYTF

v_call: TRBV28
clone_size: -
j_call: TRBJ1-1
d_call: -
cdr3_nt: TGTGCCAGCAGTTTAGGGCACAGGGCCCGAGCTTTCTTT
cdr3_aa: CASSLGHRARAFF

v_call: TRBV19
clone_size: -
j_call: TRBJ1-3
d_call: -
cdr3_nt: TGTGCCAGTAGTCGCCAGCCGGGCTCTGGAAACACCATATATTTT
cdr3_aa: CASSRQPGSGNTIYF

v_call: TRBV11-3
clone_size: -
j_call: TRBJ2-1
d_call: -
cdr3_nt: TGTGCCAGCAGTTTGGATAACAGGTTTTCTTACAATGAGCAGTTCTTC
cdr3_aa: CASSLDNRFSYNEQFF

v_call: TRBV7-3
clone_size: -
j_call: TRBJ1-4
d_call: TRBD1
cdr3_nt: TGTGCCAGCAGCTTAGTTTACAGGGGGGTTAATGAAAAACTGTTTTTT
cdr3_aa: CASSLVYRGVNEKLFF

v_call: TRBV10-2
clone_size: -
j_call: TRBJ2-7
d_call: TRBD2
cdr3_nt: TGCGCCAGCAGCCTCGGGGGGTCCTACGAGCAGTACTTC
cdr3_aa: CASSLGGSYEQYF

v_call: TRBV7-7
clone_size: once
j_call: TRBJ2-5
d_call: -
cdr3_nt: TGTGCTAGCAGCTTTTTTGATGGAAGCCAAGAGACCCAGTACTTC
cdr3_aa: CASSFFDGSQETQYF

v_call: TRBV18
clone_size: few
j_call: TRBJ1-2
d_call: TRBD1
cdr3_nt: TGTGCCAGCTCACCAGGACAGGTTACCAACTATGGCTACACCTTC
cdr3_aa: CASSPGQVTNYGYTF

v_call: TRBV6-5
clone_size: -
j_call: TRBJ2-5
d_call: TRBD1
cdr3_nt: TGTGCCAGCAGTCCCGGACAGGGGAGGGAGACCCAGTACTTC
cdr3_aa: CASSPGQGRETQYF

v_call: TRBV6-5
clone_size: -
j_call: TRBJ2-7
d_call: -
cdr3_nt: TGTGCCAGCAGTTACTCCCCGGGACAAAGGGAGCAGTACTTC
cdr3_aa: CASSYSPGQREQYF

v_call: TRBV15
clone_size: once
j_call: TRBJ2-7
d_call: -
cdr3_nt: TGTGCCACCAGCTCCGGCTGGTCCTACGAGCAGTACTTC
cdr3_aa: CATSSGWSYEQYF

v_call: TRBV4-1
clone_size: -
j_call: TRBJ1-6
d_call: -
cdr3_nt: TGCGCCAGCAGCCAAGGGGGAGCTACGGGCGTTCCCCTCCACTTT
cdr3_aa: CASSQGGATGVPLHF

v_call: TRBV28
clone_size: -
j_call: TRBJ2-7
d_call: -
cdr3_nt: TGTGCCAGCAGTCTAGGGCCAGGGAACGAGCAGTACTTC
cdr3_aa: CASSLGPGNEQYF

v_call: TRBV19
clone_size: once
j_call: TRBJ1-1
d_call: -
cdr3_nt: TGTGCCAGTAGTATGAGGGCTATGAACACTGAAGCTTTCTTT
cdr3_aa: CASSMRAMNTEAFF

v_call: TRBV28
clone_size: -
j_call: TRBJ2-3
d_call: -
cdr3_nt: TGTGCCAGCAGCACTAGCACAGATACGCAGTATTTT
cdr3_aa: CASSTSTDTQYF

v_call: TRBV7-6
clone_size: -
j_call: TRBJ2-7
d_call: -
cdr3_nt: TGTGCCAGCAGCTTAGAACAAGGTTACGAGCAGTACTTC
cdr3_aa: CASSLEQGYEQYF